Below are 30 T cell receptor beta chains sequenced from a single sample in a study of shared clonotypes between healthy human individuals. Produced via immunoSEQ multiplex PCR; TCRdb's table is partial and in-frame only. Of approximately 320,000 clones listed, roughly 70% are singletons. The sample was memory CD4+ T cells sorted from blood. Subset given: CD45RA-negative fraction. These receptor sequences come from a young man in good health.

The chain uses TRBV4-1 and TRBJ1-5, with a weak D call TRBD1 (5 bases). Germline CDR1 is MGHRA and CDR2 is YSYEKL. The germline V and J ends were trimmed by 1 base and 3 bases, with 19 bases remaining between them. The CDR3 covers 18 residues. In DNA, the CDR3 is TGCGCCAGCAGCCAAGGGCATGGGGGGGTGAGTTTCAATCAGCCCCAGCATTTT. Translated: CASSQGHGGVSFNQPQHF.

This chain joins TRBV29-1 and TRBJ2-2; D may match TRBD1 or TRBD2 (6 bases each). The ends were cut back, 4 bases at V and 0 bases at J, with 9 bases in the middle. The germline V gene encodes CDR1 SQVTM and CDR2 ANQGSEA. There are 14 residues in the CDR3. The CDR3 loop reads CSVGGAANTGELFF. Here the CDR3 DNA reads TGCAGCGTTGGGGGGGCCGCGAACACCGGGGAGCTGTTTTTT.

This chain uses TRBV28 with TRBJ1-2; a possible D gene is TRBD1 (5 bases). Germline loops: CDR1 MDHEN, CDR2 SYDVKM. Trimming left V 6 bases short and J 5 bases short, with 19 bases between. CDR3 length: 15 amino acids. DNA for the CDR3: TGTGCCAGCAGCCCGTGGGGGGGAGTTGAATATGGCTACACCTTC. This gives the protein CASSPWGGVEYGYTF.

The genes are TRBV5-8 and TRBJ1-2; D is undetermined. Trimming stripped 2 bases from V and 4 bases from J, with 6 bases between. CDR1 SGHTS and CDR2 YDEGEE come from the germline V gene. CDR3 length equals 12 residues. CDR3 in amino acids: CASSFPAYGYTF. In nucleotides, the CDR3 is TGTGCCAGCAGCTTTCCAGCCTATGGCTACACCTTC.

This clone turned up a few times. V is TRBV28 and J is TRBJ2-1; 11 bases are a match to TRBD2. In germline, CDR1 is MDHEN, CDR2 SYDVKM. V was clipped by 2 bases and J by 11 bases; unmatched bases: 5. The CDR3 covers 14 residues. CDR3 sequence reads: CASSLRGTSGQQFF. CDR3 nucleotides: TGTGCCAGCAGTTTAAGAGGGACTAGCGGCCAGCAGTTCTTC.

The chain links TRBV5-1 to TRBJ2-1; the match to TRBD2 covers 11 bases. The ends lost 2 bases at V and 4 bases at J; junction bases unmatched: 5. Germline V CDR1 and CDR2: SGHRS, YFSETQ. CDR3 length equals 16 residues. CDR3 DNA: TGCGCCAGCAGCTTTACTAGCGGGAGCGCTTACAATGAGCAGTTCTTC. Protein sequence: CASSFTSGSAYNEQFF.

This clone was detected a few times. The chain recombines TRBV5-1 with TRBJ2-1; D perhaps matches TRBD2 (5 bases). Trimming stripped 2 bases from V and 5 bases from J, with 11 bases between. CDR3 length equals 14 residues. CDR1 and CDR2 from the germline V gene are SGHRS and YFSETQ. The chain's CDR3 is CASSFSAEDNEQFF. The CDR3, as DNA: TGCGCCAGCAGCTTCTCTGCGGAGGACAATGAGCAGTTCTTC.

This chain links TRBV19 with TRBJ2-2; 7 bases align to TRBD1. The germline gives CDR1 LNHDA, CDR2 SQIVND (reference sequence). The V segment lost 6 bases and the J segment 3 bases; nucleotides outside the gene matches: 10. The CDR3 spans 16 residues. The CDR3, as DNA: TGTGCCAGTAGGAAGGGGGCGGCTTTGGACACCGGGGAGCTGTTTTTT. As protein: CASRKGAALDTGELFF.

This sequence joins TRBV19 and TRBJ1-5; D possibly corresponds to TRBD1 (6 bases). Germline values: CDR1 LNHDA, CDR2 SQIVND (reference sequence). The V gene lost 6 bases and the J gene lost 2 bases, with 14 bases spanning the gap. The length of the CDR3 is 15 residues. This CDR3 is CASRMTGMRNQPQHF. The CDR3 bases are TGTGCCAGTAGGATGACAGGAATGCGCAATCAGCCCCAGCATTTT. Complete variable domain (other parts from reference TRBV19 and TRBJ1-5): DGGITQSPKYLFRKEGQNVTLSCEQNLNHDAMYWYRQDPGQGLRLIYYSQIVNDFQKGDIAEGYSVSREKKESFPLTVTSAQKNPTAFYLCASRMTGMRNQPQHFGDGTRLSIL.

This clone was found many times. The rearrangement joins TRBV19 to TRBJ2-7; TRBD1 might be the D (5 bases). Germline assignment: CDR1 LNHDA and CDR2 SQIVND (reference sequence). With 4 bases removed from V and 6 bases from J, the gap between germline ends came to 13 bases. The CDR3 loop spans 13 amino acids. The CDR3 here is CASSTQGWGEQYF. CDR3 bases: TGTGCCAGTAGTACCCAGGGCTGGGGCGAGCAGTACTTC. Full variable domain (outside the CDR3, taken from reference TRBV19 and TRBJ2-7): DGGITQSPKYLFRKEGQNVTLSCEQNLNHDAMYWYRQDPGQGLRLIYYSQIVNDFQKGDIAEGYSVSREKKESFPLTVTSAQKNPTAFYLCASSTQGWGEQYFGPGTRLTVT.

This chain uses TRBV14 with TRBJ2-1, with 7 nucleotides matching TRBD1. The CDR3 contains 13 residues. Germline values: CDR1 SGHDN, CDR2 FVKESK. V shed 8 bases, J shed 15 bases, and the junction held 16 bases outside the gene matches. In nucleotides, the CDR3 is TGTGCCAGCCTAAGACAGGGAAGGGGTTTGCGGTTCTTC. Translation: CASLRQGRGLRFF.

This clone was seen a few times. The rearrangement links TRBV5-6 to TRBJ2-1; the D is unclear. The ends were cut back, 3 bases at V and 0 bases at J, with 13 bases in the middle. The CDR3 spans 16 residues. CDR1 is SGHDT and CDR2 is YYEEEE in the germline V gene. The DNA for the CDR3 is TGTGCCAGCAGCTACAGCATATTGACCTCCTACAATGAGCAGTTCTTC. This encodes CASSYSILTSYNEQFF.

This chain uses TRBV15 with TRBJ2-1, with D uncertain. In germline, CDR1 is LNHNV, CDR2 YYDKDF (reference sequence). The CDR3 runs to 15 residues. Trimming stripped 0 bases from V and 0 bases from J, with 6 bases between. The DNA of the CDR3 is TGTGCCACCAGCAGAGATGGGCGCTCCTACAATGAGCAGTTCTTC. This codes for CATSRDGRSYNEQFF. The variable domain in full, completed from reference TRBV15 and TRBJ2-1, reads DAMVIQNPRYQVTQFGKPVTLSCSQTLNHNVMYWYQQKSSQAPKLLFHYYDKDFNNEADTPDNFQSRRPNTSFCFLDIRSPGLGDTAMYLCATSRDGRSYNEQFFGPGTRLTVL.

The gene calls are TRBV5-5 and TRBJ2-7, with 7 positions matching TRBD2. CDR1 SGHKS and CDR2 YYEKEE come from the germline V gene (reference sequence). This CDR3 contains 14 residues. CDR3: CATMRAGAPYEQYF. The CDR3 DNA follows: TGTGCAACCATGAGGGCGGGAGCCCCCTACGAGCAGTACTTC.

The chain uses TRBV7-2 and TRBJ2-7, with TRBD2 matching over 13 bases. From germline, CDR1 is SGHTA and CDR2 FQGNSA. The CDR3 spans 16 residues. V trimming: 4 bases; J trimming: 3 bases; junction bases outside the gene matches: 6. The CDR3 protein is CASSSEGLAGYYEQYF. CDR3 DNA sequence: TGTGCCAGCAGCTCAGAGGGACTAGCGGGATACTACGAGCAGTACTTC.

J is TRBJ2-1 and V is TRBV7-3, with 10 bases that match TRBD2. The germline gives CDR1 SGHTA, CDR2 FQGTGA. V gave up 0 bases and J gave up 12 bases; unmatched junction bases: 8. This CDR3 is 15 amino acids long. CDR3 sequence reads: CASSLTTSGLGGQFF. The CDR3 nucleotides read TGTGCCAGCAGCTTAACGACTAGCGGGTTGGGCGGGCAGTTCTTC.

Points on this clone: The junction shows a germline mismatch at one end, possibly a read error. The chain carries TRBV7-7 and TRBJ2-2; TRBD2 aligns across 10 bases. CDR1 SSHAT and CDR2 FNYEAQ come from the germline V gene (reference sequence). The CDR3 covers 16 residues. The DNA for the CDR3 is TGTGCTAGCAGCTTGTTGTTAGCGGGAGGCACCGGGGAGCTGTTTTTT. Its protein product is CASSLLLAGGTGELFF. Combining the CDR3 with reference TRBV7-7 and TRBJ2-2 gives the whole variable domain GAGVSQSPRYKVTKRGQDVTLRCDPISSHATLYWYQQALGQGPEFLTYFNYEAQPDKSGLPSDRFSAERPEGSISTLTIQRTEQRDSAMYRCASSLLLAGGTGELFFGEGSRLTVL.

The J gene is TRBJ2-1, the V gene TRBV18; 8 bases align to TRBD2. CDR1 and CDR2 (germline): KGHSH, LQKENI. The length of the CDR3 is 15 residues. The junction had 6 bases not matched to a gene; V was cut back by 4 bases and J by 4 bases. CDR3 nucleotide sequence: TGTGCCAGCTCACAAGCAACTAGCGGTTACAATGAGCAGTTCTTC. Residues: CASSQATSGYNEQFF.

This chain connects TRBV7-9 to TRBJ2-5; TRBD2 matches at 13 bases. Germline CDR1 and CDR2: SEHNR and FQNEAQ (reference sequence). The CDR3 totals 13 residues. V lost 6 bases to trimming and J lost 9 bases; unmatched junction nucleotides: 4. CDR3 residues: CASSLGLAGPQYF. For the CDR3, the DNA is TGTGCCAGCAGTTTGGGACTAGCGGGGCCCCAGTACTTC.

The CDR3 region has the DNA TGTGCCAGCAGCAACGGGTTCTCTGGGGCCAACGTCCTGACTTTC. Translated, it gives CASSNGFSGANVLTF. The chain recombines TRBV7-9 with TRBJ2-6; D unresolved. Germline lookup yields CDR1 SEHNR and CDR2 FQNEAQ (reference sequence). The CDR3 sequence is 15 residues long. V was cut by 5 bases and J by 0 bases, with 8 bases left in between.

CDR3 region: CAWSPSRVRSSGNTIYF. The CDR3 DNA sequence: TGTGCCTGGAGTCCCTCCCGGGTAAGGAGCTCTGGAAACACCATATATTTT. The chain carries TRBV30 and TRBJ1-3; D call uncertain. The CDR3 length is 17 residues. Deletions cut 2 bases from V and 0 bases from J, with 17 bases between. In germline, CDR1 is GTSNPN, CDR2 SVGIG (reference sequence).

The CDR3 region is CASSQDGTVGNTIYF. CDR3 sequence (DNA): TGCGCCAGCAGCCAAGACGGGACAGTTGGAAACACCATATATTTT. The chain couples TRBV4-1 to TRBJ1-3, with 7 nucleotides matching TRBD1. Losses at the gene ends were 0 bases for V and 3 bases for J; bases not matched to a gene: 2. Germline assignment: CDR1 MGHRA and CDR2 YSYEKL. The length of the CDR3 is 15 residues.

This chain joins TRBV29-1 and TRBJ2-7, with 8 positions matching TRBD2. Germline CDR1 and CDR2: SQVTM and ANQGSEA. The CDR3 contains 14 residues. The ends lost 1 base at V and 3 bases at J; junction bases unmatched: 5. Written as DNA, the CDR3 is TGCAGCGTTGAAGCACGGGAGGGCCTCTACGAGCAGTACTTC. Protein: CSVEAREGLYEQYF.

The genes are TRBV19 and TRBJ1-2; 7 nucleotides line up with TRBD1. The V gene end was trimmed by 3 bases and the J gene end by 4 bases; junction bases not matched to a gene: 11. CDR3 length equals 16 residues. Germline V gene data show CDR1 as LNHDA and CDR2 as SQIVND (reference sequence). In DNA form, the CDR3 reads TGTGCCAGTAGTATGTTGGAACGGGGACAGATCTATGGCTACACCTTC. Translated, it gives CASSMLERGQIYGYTF.

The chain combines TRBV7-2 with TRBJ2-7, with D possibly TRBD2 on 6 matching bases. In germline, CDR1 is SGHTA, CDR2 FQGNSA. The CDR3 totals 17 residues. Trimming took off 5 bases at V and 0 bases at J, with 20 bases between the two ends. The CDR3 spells CASSRRGSAGSSYEQYF. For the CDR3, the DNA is TGTGCCAGCAGCCGTAGAGGTTCCGCGGGGAGCTCCTACGAGCAGTACTTC.

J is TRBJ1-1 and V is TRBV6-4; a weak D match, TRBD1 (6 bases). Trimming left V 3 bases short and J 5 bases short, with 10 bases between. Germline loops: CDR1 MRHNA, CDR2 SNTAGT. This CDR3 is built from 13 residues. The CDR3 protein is CASSDRQGTEAFF. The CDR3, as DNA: TGTGCCAGCAGTGATCGTCAGGGGACTGAAGCTTTCTTT.

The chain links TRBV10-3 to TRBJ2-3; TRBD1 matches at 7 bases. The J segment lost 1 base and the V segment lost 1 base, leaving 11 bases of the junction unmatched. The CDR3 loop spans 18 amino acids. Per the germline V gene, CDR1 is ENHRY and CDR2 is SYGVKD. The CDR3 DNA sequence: TGTGCCATCAGTGAGTTTAGAACTACAGGGGTAGGCACAGATACGCAGTATTTT. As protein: CAISEFRTTGVGTDTQYF.

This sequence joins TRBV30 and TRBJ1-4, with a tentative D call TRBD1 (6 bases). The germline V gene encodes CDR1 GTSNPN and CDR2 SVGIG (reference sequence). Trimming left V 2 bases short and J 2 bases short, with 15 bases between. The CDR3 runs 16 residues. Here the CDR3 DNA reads TGTGCCTGGAGTCCGCTGACCAGGGGCACTAATGAAAAACTGTTTTTT. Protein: CAWSPLTRGTNEKLFF.

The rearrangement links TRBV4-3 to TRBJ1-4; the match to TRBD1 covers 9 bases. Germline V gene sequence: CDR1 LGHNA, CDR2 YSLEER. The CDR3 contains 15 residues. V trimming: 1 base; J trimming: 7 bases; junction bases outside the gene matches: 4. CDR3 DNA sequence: TGCGCCAGCAGCCAAGTGGACAGGGGTGCTGAAAAACTGTTTTTT. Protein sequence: CASSQVDRGAEKLFF.

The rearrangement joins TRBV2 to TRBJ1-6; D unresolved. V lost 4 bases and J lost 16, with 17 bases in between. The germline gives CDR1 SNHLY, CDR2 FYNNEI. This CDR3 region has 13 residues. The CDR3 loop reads CASSAALDYRLHF. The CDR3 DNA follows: TGTGCCAGCAGTGCGGCCCTGGACTATCGACTCCACTTT. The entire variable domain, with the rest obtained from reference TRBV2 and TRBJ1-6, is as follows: EPEVTQTPSHQVTQMGQEVILRCVPISNHLYFYWYRQILGQKVEFLVSFYNNEISEKSEIFDDQFSVERPDGSNFTLKIRSTKLEDSAMYFCASSAALDYRLHFGNGTRLTVT.